This T cell receptor (beta chain) comes out of a study of T cell repertoires in cytomegalovirus infection. One entry per CDR3 protein results from TCRdb running MiXCR on the reads. The sample includes approximately 340,000 distinct CDR3 sequences, almost 30% seen only once; the top ten take about 20%. In regard to this clonotype: What it binds is not known.

The junction had 13 bases not matched to a gene; V was cut back by 6 bases and J by 7 bases. The CDR3 is 17 amino acids. Germline assignment: CDR1 MDHEN and CDR2 SYDVKM. Sequencing used cultured PBMCs, obtained from culture after CMV antigen stimulation. The chain recombines TRBV28 with TRBJ2-1; TRBD2 matches at 12 bases. The clonotype originates from a human donor in good health (CMV status not recorded). Some clones in this sample may be carry-over from other donors' samples. The CDR3 bases are TGTGCCAGCAGCCAATCTGCCGGACTAGCGGGACGGAATGAGCAGTTCTTC. This encodes CASSQSAGLAGRNEQFF.